Below, 22 T cell receptor beta chains from the same sample are listed, as sequenced in a study of T cell responses to AZD1222 COVID-19 vaccine. Measured with immunoSEQ multiplex PCR; TCRdb has only the in-frame clones, and not every one. The sample yields 55,000 to 65,000 clones, 70% to 80% seen once. This specimen consisted of peripheral blood, obtained 28 days after the second AZD1222 dose. These receptors all come from an adult who received the AZD1222 COVID-19 vaccine.

The V call is TRBV6-2 or TRBV6-3, the J call TRBJ2-7; D ambiguous. This CDR3 has 14 residues. Deletions cut 6 bases from V and 2 bases from J, with 14 bases between. Germline V gene lookup returns CDR1 MNHEY and CDR2 SVGEGT. The chain's CDR3 is CASSLESEAYEQYF. The DNA for the CDR3 is TGTGCCAGCAGCCTCGAGTCTGAAGCCTACGAGCAGTACTTC.

This clone was seen only once. This chain connects TRBV10-3 to TRBJ1-2; TRBD1 agrees at 7 bases. The CDR3 sequence is 14 residues long. The germline gives CDR1 ENHRY, CDR2 SYGVKD. V shed 3 bases and J 1 base; nucleotides not matched to a gene: 2. The CDR3 loop reads CAISDQGVNYGYTF. In DNA form, the CDR3 reads TGTGCCATCAGTGACCAGGGGGTTAACTATGGCTACACCTTC.

Only one count was recorded for this clone. This chain joins TRBV19 and TRBJ1-6, with D unclear. Trimming shortened V by 4 bases and J by 10 bases, and 14 bases separated the two germline ends. Germline V gene sequence: CDR1 LNHDA, CDR2 SQIVND (reference sequence). The CDR3 has 14 residues. The CDR3 DNA follows: TGTGCCAGTAGTACCCACATCGAGCGGTCACCCCTCCACTTT. This codes for CASSTHIERSPLHF.

The V and J genes are TRBV28 and TRBJ1-2; a possible D gene is TRBD1 (6 bases). V was trimmed by 9 bases and J by 0 bases, leaving 11 bases between them. The CDR3 extends over 13 amino acids. Germline CDR1 MDHEN, CDR2 SYDVKM. In nucleotides, the CDR3 is TGTGCCAGTTGGGGGCGAGCTAACTATGGCTACACCTTC. It is translated as CASWGRANYGYTF.

The chain combines TRBV6-5 with TRBJ1-3; 7 bases fit TRBD1. The germline CDR1 and CDR2 sequences are MNHEY and SVGAGI. With V trimmed by 2 bases and J by 4 bases, 5 bases remained unmatched. The CDR3 totals 15 residues. The CDR3 bases are TGTGCCAGCAGTTACGAGAGGGGGCAAGGAAACACCATATATTTT. It translates to CASSYERGQGNTIYF.

This clone has just one count. This chain connects TRBV5-1 to TRBJ2-2; perhaps TRBD1 as D (6 bases). This CDR3 is 14 amino acids long. Trimming shortened V by 7 bases and J by 1 base, and 11 bases separated the two germline ends. Germline CDR1 reads SGHRS; CDR2 reads YFSETQ. The CDR3 is CASLEDRNTGELFF. CDR3 DNA sequence: TGCGCCAGCCTCGAGGACAGGAACACCGGGGAGCTGTTTTTT. Together with reference TRBV5-1 and TRBJ2-2, the CDR3 gives the full variable domain: KAGVTQTPRYLIKTRGQQVTLSCSPISGHRSVSWYQQTPGQGLQFLFEYFSETQRNKGNFPGRFSGRQFSNSRSEMNVSTLELGDSALYLCASLEDRNTGELFFGEGSRLTVL.

The V gene is TRBV5-6, the J gene TRBJ2-3; tentative D call: TRBD1 (6 bases). The germline V gene encodes CDR1 SGHDT and CDR2 YYEEEE. CDR3 length: 15 amino acids. Trimming stripped 0 bases from V and 0 bases from J, with 8 bases between. The chain's CDR3 is CASSLGTASTDTQYF. The CDR3 DNA sequence: TGTGCCAGCAGCTTGGGGACAGCTAGCACAGATACGCAGTATTTT.

The gene calls are TRBV6-5 and TRBJ1-2; 7 nucleotides agree with TRBD1. The CDR3 loop spans 12 amino acids. CDR1 and CDR2 (germline): MNHEY, SVGAGI. V lost 7 bases, J lost 8 bases, and 7 bases stayed unmatched. CDR3 protein: CASKGGAGGYTF. CDR3 DNA sequence: TGTGCCAGCAAAGGGGGCGCAGGGGGCTACACCTTC.

The DNA for the CDR3 is TGTGCCAGCAGCTCCGGACCGGGACTTTTGAATGAAAAACTGTTTTTT. Its translation: CASSSGPGLLNEKLFF. The chain uses TRBV5-6 and TRBJ1-4; D perhaps matches TRBD1 (5 bases). V shed 3 bases and J shed 5 bases, with 17 bases lying between them. The CDR3 runs 16 residues. CDR1 and CDR2 (germline): SGHDT, YYEEEE.

This clone was recorded only once. This chain's CDR3 is CASSYTTLHF. The CDR3 nucleotides are TGTGCCAGCAGCTATACTACCCTCCACTTT. The chain combines TRBV28 with TRBJ1-6; D gene unclear. V lost 6 bases, J lost 14 bases, and 8 bases lay in between. CDR3 length equals 10 residues. The V gene's germline CDR1 is MDHEN and CDR2 SYDVKM.

The chain recombines TRBV5-1 with TRBJ2-6; D might be TRBD2 (5 bases). The germline V gene has CDR1 SGHRS and CDR2 YFSETQ. This CDR3 is 16 amino acids long. Trimming stripped 5 bases from V and 0 bases from J, with 12 bases between. CDR3 DNA: TGCGCCAGCAGTGTTTCGGGGTCCTCTGGGGCCAACGTCCTGACTTTC. Translating it yields CASSVSGSSGANVLTF.

This clone was seen only once. The gene calls are TRBV28 and TRBJ1-2, with no clear D. CDR1 is MDHEN, CDR2 SYDVKM, per germline. This CDR3 region has 13 residues. Trimming pared 4 bases from V and 8 bases from J, leaving 14 bases between. The chain's CDR3 is CASSSGPERGYTF. For the CDR3, the DNA is TGTGCCAGCAGTTCCGGACCCGAACGGGGCTACACCTTC.

The CDR3 DNA reads as TGTGCCTGGCTAGCGGGAGGGGGAAATGAGCAGTTCTTC. This encodes CAWLAGGGNEQFF. The chain combines TRBV30 with TRBJ2-1, with 12 bases that match TRBD2. V was pared by 5 bases and J by 7 bases, with 3 bases of the junction left unmatched. CDR3 length: 13 residues. Germline V CDR1 and CDR2: GTSNPN, SVGIG (reference sequence).

This clone was recorded a few times. The V and J genes are TRBV6-2 or TRBV6-3 and TRBJ1-5; the D is unclear. The CDR3 sequence is 16 residues long. The germline V gene encodes CDR1 MNHEY and CDR2 SVGEGT. The V gene lost 2 bases and the J gene lost 2 bases, with 13 bases spanning the gap. The CDR3 DNA follows: TGTGCCAGCAGTTACCGAGGTGCAGGTGGCAATCAGCCCCAGCATTTT. Translating it yields CASSYRGAGGNQPQHF.

V usage is TRBV6-2 or TRBV6-3 and J usage is TRBJ2-1; 9 bases agree with TRBD2. V gave up 0 bases and J gave up 7 bases; unmatched junction bases: 16. This CDR3 has 19 residues. The germline CDR1 and CDR2 sequences are MNHEY and SVGEGT. The CDR3 region is CASSYSGPKTAGGFNEQFF. The CDR3 bases are TGTGCCAGCAGTTACTCCGGCCCCAAAACGGCGGGAGGGTTTAATGAGCAGTTCTTC.

The genes are TRBV4-1 and TRBJ2-3; 8 bases agree with TRBD2. Trimming cost V 0 bases and J 5 bases; bases outside gene matches: 10. CDR1 and CDR2 (germline): MGHRA, YSYEKL. There are 17 residues in the CDR3. The CDR3 DNA reads TGCGCCAGCAGCCAAGAATCCCTAATGGCGGGAGGAGATACGCAGTATTTT. Translated, it gives CASSQESLMAGGDTQYF.

This rearrangement joins TRBV6-5 to TRBJ1-2; D remains ambiguous. Germline CDR1 reads MNHEY; CDR2 reads SVGAGI. Trimming left V 5 bases short and J 5 bases short, with 9 bases between. This CDR3 comprises 12 residues. The CDR3 bases are TGTGCCAGCAGTCCGACTAGTTATGGCTACACCTTC. The encoded protein is CASSPTSYGYTF.

In the case of this clone: The identical CDR3 is also encoded by other nucleotide sequences in the sample. V gene TRBV25-1 combines with J gene TRBJ1-3; 7 bases are a match to TRBD1. The V gene's germline CDR1 is MGHDK and CDR2 SYGVNS. CDR3 length: 15 residues. The trim removed 2 bases at V and 1 base at J, leaving 2 bases unmatched. The CDR3 region is CASSETGDSGNTIYF. CDR3 DNA: TGTGCCAGCAGTGAAACAGGGGATTCTGGAAACACCATATATTTT.

This chain connects TRBV4-2 to TRBJ1-5; 7 bases align to TRBD1. This CDR3 comprises 17 residues. Germline CDR1 LGHNA, CDR2 YNFKEQ. V dropped 3 bases and J dropped 7; count of bases not matched to a gene: 15. The CDR3 here is CASSHLREGGGGQPQHF. The CDR3 coding sequence is TGTGCCAGCAGCCACCTGCGTGAGGGAGGGGGCGGACAGCCCCAGCATTTT.

The chain is built from TRBV6-1 and TRBJ2-7; 8 positions agree with TRBD1. The CDR3 sequence is 14 residues long. J was trimmed by 3 bases and V by 0 bases; bases with no gene match: 1. Per germline, CDR1 MNHNS and CDR2 SASEGT. The CDR3 loop reads CASSEAGQGYEQYF. The CDR3 nucleotides are TGTGCCAGCAGTGAAGCAGGACAGGGCTACGAGCAGTACTTC.

This clone came up a few times. The V call is TRBV7-6, the J call TRBJ2-1, with a possible D match to TRBD1 (6 bases). V lost 5 bases, J lost 0 bases, and 14 bases lay in between. The CDR3 is made up of 16 amino acids. Looked up from germline, CDR1 is SGHVS and CDR2 is FNYEAQ. CDR3 loop: CASSAMRGSSYNEQFF. CDR3 DNA sequence: TGTGCCAGCAGCGCTATGAGGGGGAGCTCCTACAATGAGCAGTTCTTC.

The chain combines TRBV5-1 with TRBJ1-1; perhaps TRBD1 as D (6 bases). With 0 bases removed from V and 0 bases from J, the gap between germline ends came to 12 bases. Germline CDR1 SGHRS, CDR2 YFSETQ. The CDR3 covers 16 residues. CDR3 nucleotides: TGCGCCAGCAGCTTGGGACAGGCGATAATGAACACTGAAGCTTTCTTT. Its translation is CASSLGQAIMNTEAFF.